Listed below are T cell receptor beta chains from one sample, sequenced in a study of chemoradiotherapy in HPV16-positive cancers. Generated by immunoSEQ multiplex PCR, the TCRdb table keeps only in-frame clones and is missing some. The table lists 15,000 to 20,000 clones, roughly nine tenths of them singletons, with 2% to 2.5% in the top ten. The sample here was blood, taken from a patient who underwent chemoradiotherapy. These receptors originate from a human donor with HPV-associated anogenital cancer. Each CDR3 is given with its conserved first and last residue. D genes are given only for firm matches. Expanded clones get a size class; other rows say once, few or many, or leave the size out.

d_call: .
j_call: TRBJ2-1
clone_size: once
v_call: TRBV27
cdr3_nt: TGTGCCAGCAGCTTCAATGCTAGGGAGCAGTTCTTC
cdr3_aa: CASSFNAREQFF

d_call: .
j_call: TRBJ1-1
clone_size: .
v_call: TRBV30
cdr3_nt: TGTGCCTGGAGTGCCTACGGGCGGCGGAACACTGAAGCTTTCTTT
cdr3_aa: CAWSAYGRRNTEAFF

d_call: .
j_call: TRBJ1-1
clone_size: .
v_call: TRBV10-3
cdr3_nt: TGTGCCATCAGGGTCCAATCGTCGAACACTGAAGCTTTCTTT
cdr3_aa: CAIRVQSSNTEAFF

d_call: TRBD1
j_call: TRBJ2-7
clone_size: .
v_call: TRBV4-1
cdr3_nt: TGCGCCAGCAGCCAAGGAGGGGACAGGGACAGATACGAGCAGTACTTC
cdr3_aa: CASSQGGDRDRYEQYF

d_call: .
j_call: TRBJ2-5
clone_size: .
v_call: TRBV11-2
cdr3_nt: TGTGCCAGCACCATCAATAGACAGGGAGGGGGAGAGACCCAGTACTTC
cdr3_aa: CASTINRQGGGETQYF

d_call: TRBD2
j_call: TRBJ2-7
clone_size: few
v_call: TRBV4-1
cdr3_nt: TGCGCCAGCAGCGTCTCTCTAGCGGGTGCCTACGAGCAGTACTTC
cdr3_aa: CASSVSLAGAYEQYF

d_call: .
j_call: TRBJ1-2
clone_size: .
v_call: TRBV28
cdr3_nt: TGTGCCAGCAGTCCAGTCTCCTATGGCTACACCTTC
cdr3_aa: CASSPVSYGYTF

d_call: .
j_call: TRBJ1-6
clone_size: .
v_call: TRBV9
cdr3_nt: TGTGCCAGCAGCGTAGAGTCGGGCTTCTATAATTCACCCCTCCACTTT
cdr3_aa: CASSVESGFYNSPLHF

d_call: .
j_call: TRBJ1-1
clone_size: .
v_call: TRBV6-1
cdr3_nt: TGTGCCAGCAGTGAAGACTCAGGAGGAAACACTGAAGCTTTCTTT
cdr3_aa: CASSEDSGGNTEAFF

d_call: TRBD1
j_call: TRBJ1-2
clone_size: .
v_call: TRBV5-4
cdr3_nt: TGTGCCAGCAGCTTGGGGGAGGGGGCAGGCTATGGCTACACCTTC
cdr3_aa: CASSLGEGAGYGYTF

d_call: .
j_call: TRBJ1-5
clone_size: .
v_call: TRBV6-6
cdr3_nt: TGTGCCAGCAGGCCACAGAGCAATAGCAATCAGCCCCAGCATTTT
cdr3_aa: CASRPQSNSNQPQHF

d_call: TRBD2
j_call: TRBJ2-2
clone_size: .
v_call: TRBV5-1
cdr3_nt: TGCGCCAGCAGCTTGGCCCGGACTAGCGGATTTACGAACACCGGGGAGCTGTTTTTT
cdr3_aa: CASSLARTSGFTNTGELFF

d_call: .
j_call: TRBJ1-6
clone_size: .
v_call: TRBV30
cdr3_nt: TGTGCCTGGAGTGTAGGAGTGAATTCACCCCTCCACTTT
cdr3_aa: CAWSVGVNSPLHF

d_call: .
j_call: TRBJ1-2
clone_size: .
v_call: TRBV28
cdr3_nt: TGTGCCAGCAGTCTCAGGGTTTCGCAAGCTTATGGCTACACCTTC
cdr3_aa: CASSLRVSQAYGYTF

d_call: .
j_call: TRBJ2-5
clone_size: .
v_call: TRBV4-2
cdr3_nt: TGTGCCAGCAGCCCTGGGGACGAGGCAAGGGGAGAGACCCAGTACTTC
cdr3_aa: CASSPGDEARGETQYF

d_call: TRBD1
j_call: TRBJ2-2
clone_size: .
v_call: TRBV5-6
cdr3_nt: TGTGCCAGCAGGTCCACCCGGGACAGGGGATCCGGGGAGCTGTTTTTT
cdr3_aa: CASRSTRDRGSGELFF

d_call: .
j_call: TRBJ1-6
clone_size: few
v_call: TRBV19
cdr3_nt: TGTGCCAGTAGCCCCCTGGACAAAATTAATTCACCCCTCCACTTT
cdr3_aa: CASSPLDKINSPLHF

d_call: .
j_call: TRBJ1-1
clone_size: .
v_call: TRBV6-1
cdr3_nt: TGTGCCAGCAGCCCAACGGGGGCCGGGGCTTTCTTT
cdr3_aa: CASSPTGAGAFF

d_call: TRBD2
j_call: TRBJ2-1
clone_size: .
v_call: TRBV19
cdr3_nt: TGTGCCAGTAGCGGAAACCTAGCGGGGTGGGGCCACAATGAGCAGTTCTTC
cdr3_aa: CASSGNLAGWGHNEQFF

d_call: TRBD2
j_call: TRBJ2-7
clone_size: once
v_call: TRBV11-2
cdr3_nt: TGTGCCAGCAGCTTTAGCGGGAGCCTGGGGTACGAGCAGTACTTC
cdr3_aa: CASSFSGSLGYEQYF

d_call: TRBD1
j_call: TRBJ1-1
clone_size: .
v_call: TRBV19
cdr3_nt: TGTGCCAGTACCTCGTACAGGGGCTACACTGAAGCTTTCTTT
cdr3_aa: CASTSYRGYTEAFF

d_call: .
j_call: TRBJ1-2
clone_size: few
v_call: TRBV7-8
cdr3_nt: TGTGCCAGCAGCTTGATTGGAGGGGACGGCTACACCTTC
cdr3_aa: CASSLIGGDGYTF

d_call: .
j_call: TRBJ1-4
clone_size: .
v_call: TRBV28
cdr3_nt: TGTGCCAGCAGTTTTACCTTGCAAGAAAAACTGTTTTTT
cdr3_aa: CASSFTLQEKLFF

d_call: .
j_call: TRBJ1-1
clone_size: .
v_call: TRBV10-3
cdr3_nt: TGTGCCATCAGTGAGTCCGTGCCCGGGCTGAACACTGAAGCTTTCTTT
cdr3_aa: CAISESVPGLNTEAFF

d_call: .
j_call: TRBJ1-4
clone_size: .
v_call: TRBV19
cdr3_nt: TGTGCCAGTACCCTAGGGCGAAACGAAAAACTGTTTTTT
cdr3_aa: CASTLGRNEKLFF

d_call: .
j_call: TRBJ1-6
clone_size: .
v_call: TRBV5-1
cdr3_nt: TGCGCCAGCAGCTCTCAGGGTCCCGAGATCACACCCCTCCACTTT
cdr3_aa: CASSSQGPEITPLHF

d_call: TRBD2
j_call: TRBJ2-4
clone_size: .
v_call: TRBV7-2
cdr3_nt: TGTGCCAGCAGCCTCGAGGGGAGCGGGAGCCAAAACATTCAGTACTTC
cdr3_aa: CASSLEGSGSQNIQYF

d_call: .
j_call: TRBJ2-7
clone_size: .
v_call: TRBV5-1
cdr3_nt: TGCGCCAGCAGCTTGGAAGGCCAGTCCTACGAGCAGTACTTC
cdr3_aa: CASSLEGQSYEQYF

d_call: .
j_call: TRBJ1-2
clone_size: few
v_call: TRBV27
cdr3_nt: TGTGCCAGCAGTTTAAATCCGGTGCTTAACTATGGCTACACCTTC
cdr3_aa: CASSLNPVLNYGYTF

d_call: .
j_call: TRBJ2-7
clone_size: .
v_call: TRBV4-1
cdr3_nt: TGCGCCAGCAGCCAAGATGGAGTGGGTGACGAGCAGTACTTC
cdr3_aa: CASSQDGVGDEQYF

d_call: .
j_call: TRBJ1-5
clone_size: few
v_call: TRBV6-1
cdr3_nt: TGTGCCAGCAGGGACTGGGAAAATCAGCCCCAGCATTTT
cdr3_aa: CASRDWENQPQHF

d_call: .
j_call: TRBJ1-2
clone_size: .
v_call: TRBV5-6
cdr3_nt: TGTGCCAGCAGCGTGGACACCTCGGGGGGCTACACCTTC
cdr3_aa: CASSVDTSGGYTF

d_call: .
j_call: TRBJ2-3
clone_size: .
v_call: TRBV7-9
cdr3_nt: TGTGCCAGCAGCCCAAACCTGAGGGTCATTGGTACGCAGTATTTT
cdr3_aa: CASSPNLRVIGTQYF

d_call: .
j_call: TRBJ2-7
clone_size: .
v_call: TRBV5-1
cdr3_nt: TGCGCCAGCAGCTTGTGGGGGGGCTTTACGGACGAGCAGTACTTC
cdr3_aa: CASSLWGGFTDEQYF

d_call: .
j_call: TRBJ1-4
clone_size: .
v_call: TRBV28
cdr3_nt: TGTGCCAGCAGCGCTGGGGGGTTAGGTAATGAAAAACTGTTTTTT
cdr3_aa: CASSAGGLGNEKLFF

d_call: TRBD1
j_call: TRBJ2-7
clone_size: .
v_call: TRBV19
cdr3_nt: TGTGCCAGTAGTCCAAGACGGGGACAGGGCTACGAGCAGTACTTC
cdr3_aa: CASSPRRGQGYEQYF

d_call: .
j_call: TRBJ1-4
clone_size: .
v_call: TRBV5-5
cdr3_nt: TGTGCCAGCAGCTCCGATAGTGAAAAACTGTTTTTT
cdr3_aa: CASSSDSEKLFF

d_call: .
j_call: TRBJ2-1
clone_size: .
v_call: TRBV11-2
cdr3_nt: TGTGCCAGCAGCTTAGGGTGGGCGGGTAACAATGAGCAGTTCTTC
cdr3_aa: CASSLGWAGNNEQFF

d_call: .
j_call: TRBJ1-1
clone_size: once
v_call: TRBV18
cdr3_nt: TGTGCCAGCTCACCACCCTCAGGGTTCTCTGAAGCTTTCTTT
cdr3_aa: CASSPPSGFSEAFF

d_call: .
j_call: TRBJ2-4
clone_size: .
v_call: TRBV7-2
cdr3_nt: TGTGCCAGCAGCCTTGCGGGATTAGCCAAAAACATTCAGTACTTC
cdr3_aa: CASSLAGLAKNIQYF

d_call: TRBD2
j_call: TRBJ2-1
clone_size: .
v_call: TRBV7-6
cdr3_nt: TGTGCCAGCAGCTCGCGGGGACTAGCGGGGAGTGAGCAGTTCTTC
cdr3_aa: CASSSRGLAGSEQFF